The clone carrying this T cell receptor (beta chain) was seen a handful of times. Its antigen is not identified. The entry originates in a study of beta chain features in type 1 diabetes. Study results and limitations: All four CD4+ subsets of Type 1 diabetes patients contained TCRB CDR3s that were moderately but significantly shorter.

Expressed TCRB transcripts were sequenced because the entire RNA isolate underwent reverse transcription. Here immunoSEQ multiplex PCR was the method, and the copy in TCRdb shows in-frame clones only, minus some. The sample consists of some 350,000 clones, approximately 13% of them appearing once. Germline CDR1 and CDR2: KGHSH and LQKENI. This CDR3 is 14 amino acids long. Trimming left V 9 bases short and J 1 base short, with 15 bases between. Via CD45RO/CCR7/CD25/CD127/CD95/CD27, cells of the CD4+ naive, central memory, regulatory and stem cell-like memory subsets were sorted. V gene TRBV18 combines with J gene TRBJ1-1; tentatively, D is TRBD1 (6 bases). The sequenced sample consisted of naive CD4+ T cells from blood. This clonotype originated in a woman under 30 with type 1 diabetes. The CDR3 is CASSPGHSNTEAFF. CDR3 sequence (DNA): TGTGCCAGTAGTCCGGGACACTCGAACACTGAAGCTTTCTTT.